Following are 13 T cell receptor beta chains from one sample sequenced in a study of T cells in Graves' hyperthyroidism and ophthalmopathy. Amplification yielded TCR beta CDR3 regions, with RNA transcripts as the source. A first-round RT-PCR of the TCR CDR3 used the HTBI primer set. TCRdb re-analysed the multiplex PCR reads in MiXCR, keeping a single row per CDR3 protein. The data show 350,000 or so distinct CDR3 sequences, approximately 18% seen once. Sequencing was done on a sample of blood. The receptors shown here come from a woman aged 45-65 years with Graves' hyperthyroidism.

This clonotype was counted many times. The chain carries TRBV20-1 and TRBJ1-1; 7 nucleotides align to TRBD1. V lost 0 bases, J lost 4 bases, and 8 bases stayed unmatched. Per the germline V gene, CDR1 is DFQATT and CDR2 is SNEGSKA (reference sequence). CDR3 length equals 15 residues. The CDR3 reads CSARERTGVVTEAFF. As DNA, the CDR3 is TGCAGTGCTAGAGAGAGAACAGGGGTAGTCACTGAAGCTTTCTTT.

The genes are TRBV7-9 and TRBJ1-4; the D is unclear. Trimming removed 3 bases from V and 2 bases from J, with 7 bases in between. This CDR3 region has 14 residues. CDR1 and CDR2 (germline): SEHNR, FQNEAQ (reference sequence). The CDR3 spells CASSFGVTNEKLFF. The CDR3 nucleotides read TGTGCCAGCAGCTTCGGGGTGACTAATGAAAAACTGTTTTTT.

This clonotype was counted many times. The chain's CDR3 is CAWSTGQGEREKLFF. In nucleotides, the CDR3 is TGTGCCTGGAGTACTGGACAGGGAGAACGGGAAAAACTGTTTTTT. The chain employs TRBV30 and TRBJ1-4, with 8 positions matching TRBD1. This CDR3 is 15 amino acids long. Germline loops: CDR1 GTSNPN, CDR2 SVGIG (reference sequence). After removal of 2 bases from V and 8 bases from J, the junction contained 10 bases not matched to a gene.

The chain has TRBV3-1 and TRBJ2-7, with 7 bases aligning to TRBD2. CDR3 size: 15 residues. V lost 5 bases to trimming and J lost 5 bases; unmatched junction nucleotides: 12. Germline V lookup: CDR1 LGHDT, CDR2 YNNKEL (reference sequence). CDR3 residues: CASSYLRTSGDEQYF. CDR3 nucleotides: TGTGCCAGCAGCTATCTTCGGACTAGTGGGGACGAGCAGTACTTC.

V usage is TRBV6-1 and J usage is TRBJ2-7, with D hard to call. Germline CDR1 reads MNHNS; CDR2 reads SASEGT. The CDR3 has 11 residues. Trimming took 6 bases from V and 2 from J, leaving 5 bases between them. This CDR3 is CASRDTYEQYV. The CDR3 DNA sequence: TGTGCCAGCAGGGATACCTACGAGCAGTACGTC.

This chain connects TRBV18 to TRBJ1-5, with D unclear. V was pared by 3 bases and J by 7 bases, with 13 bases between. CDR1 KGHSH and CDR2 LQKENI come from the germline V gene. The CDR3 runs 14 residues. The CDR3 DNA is TGTGCCAGCTCACCGTCAAGGGCAGAGCAGCCCCAGCATTTT. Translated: CASSPSRAEQPQHF.

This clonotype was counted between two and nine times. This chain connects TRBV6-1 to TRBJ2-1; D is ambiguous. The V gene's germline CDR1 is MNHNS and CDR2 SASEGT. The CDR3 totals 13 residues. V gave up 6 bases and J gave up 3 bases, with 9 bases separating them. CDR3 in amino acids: CASSVTNYNEQFF. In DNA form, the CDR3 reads TGTGCCAGCAGCGTTACAAACTACAATGAGCAGTTCTTC.

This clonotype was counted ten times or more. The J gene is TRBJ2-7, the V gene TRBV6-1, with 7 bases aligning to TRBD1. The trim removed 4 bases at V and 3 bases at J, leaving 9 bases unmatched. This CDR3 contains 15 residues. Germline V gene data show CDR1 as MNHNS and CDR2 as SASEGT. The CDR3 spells CASSGQGVSSYEQYV. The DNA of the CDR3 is TGTGCCAGCAGTGGACAGGGCGTCAGTAGCTACGAGCAGTACGTC.

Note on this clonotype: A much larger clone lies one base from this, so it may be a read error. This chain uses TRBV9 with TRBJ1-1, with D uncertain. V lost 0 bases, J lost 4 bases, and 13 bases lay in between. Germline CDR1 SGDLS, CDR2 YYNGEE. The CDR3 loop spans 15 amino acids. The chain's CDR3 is CASSVAIGIPTEAFF. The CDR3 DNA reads TGTGCCAGCAGCGTAGCGATCGGGATCCCCACTGAAGCTTTCTTT.

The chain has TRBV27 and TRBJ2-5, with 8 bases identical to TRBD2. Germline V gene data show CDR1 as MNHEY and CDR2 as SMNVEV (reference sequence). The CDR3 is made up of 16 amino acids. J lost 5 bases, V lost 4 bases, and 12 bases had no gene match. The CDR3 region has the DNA TGTGCCAGCAGTTCGATATCGGGAGGGCCGGGGGAGACCCAGTACTTC. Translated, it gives CASSSISGGPGETQYF.

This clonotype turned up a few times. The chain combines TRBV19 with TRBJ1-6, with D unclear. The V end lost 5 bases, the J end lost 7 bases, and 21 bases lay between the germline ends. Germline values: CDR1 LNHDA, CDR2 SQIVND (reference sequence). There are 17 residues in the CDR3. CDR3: CASSLRGDRNLNSPLHF. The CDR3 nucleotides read TGTGCCAGTAGTCTCCGGGGAGACCGGAACTTAAATTCACCCCTCCACTTT.

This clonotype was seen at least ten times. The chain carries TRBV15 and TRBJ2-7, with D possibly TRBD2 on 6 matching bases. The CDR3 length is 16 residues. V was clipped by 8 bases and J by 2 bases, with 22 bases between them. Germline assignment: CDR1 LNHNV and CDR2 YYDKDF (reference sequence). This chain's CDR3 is CATSLGHSGRAYEQYF. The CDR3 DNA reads TGTGCCACCTCGCTTGGTCACAGCGGGCGCGCCTACGAGCAGTACTTC. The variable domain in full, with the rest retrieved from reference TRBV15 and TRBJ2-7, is DAMVIQNPRYQVTQFGKPVTLSCSQTLNHNVMYWYQQKSSQAPKLLFHYYDKDFNNEADTPDNFQSRRPNTSFCFLDIRSPGLGDTAMYLCATSLGHSGRAYEQYFGPGTRLTVT.

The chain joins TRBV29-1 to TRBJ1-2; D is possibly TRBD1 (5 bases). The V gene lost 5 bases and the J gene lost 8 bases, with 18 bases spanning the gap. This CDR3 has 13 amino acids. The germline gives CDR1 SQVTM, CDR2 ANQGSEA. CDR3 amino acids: CSVPRQRQGGYTF. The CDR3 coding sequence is TGCAGCGTTCCGCGACAGCGACAAGGCGGCTACACCTTC.